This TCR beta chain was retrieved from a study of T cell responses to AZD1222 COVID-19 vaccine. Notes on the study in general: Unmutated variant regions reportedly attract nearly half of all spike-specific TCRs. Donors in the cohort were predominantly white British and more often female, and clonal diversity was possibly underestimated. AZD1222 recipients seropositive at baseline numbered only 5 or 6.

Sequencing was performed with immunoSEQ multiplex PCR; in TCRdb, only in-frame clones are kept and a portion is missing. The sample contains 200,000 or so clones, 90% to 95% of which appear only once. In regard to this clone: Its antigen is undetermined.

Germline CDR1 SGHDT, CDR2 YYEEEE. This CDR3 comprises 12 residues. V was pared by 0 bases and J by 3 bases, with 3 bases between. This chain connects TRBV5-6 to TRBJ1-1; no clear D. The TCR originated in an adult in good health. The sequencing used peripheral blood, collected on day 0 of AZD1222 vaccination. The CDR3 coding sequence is TGTGCCAGCAGCTTGGGCGACACTGAAGCTTTCTTT. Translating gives CASSLGDTEAFF. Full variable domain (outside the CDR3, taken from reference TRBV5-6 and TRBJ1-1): DAGVTQSPTHLIKTRGQQVTLRCSPKSGHDTVSWYQQALGQGPQFIFQYYEEEERQRGNFPDRFSGHQFPNYSSELNVNALLLGDSALYLCASSLGDTEAFFGQGTRLTVV.